This TCR beta chain emerged from a study of blood T cell repertoires in COVID-19. Study in general: Whether acute or convalescent, the COVID-19 samples came from the United States, Italy and Spain.

Clones were sequenced by immunoSEQ multiplex PCR, and TCRdb holds only the in-frame ones, with some missing. The repertoire holds approximately 400,000 clones, with 88% as singletons. The CDR3 contains 15 residues. V shed 1 base and J shed 3 bases, with 9 bases lying between them. Germline V lookup: CDR1 MGHRA, CDR2 YSYEKL. Sample: PBMCs or T cells enriched from blood (not recorded which). The sequence came from a woman younger than 35 who had recovered from COVID-19. The gene calls are TRBV4-1 and TRBJ1-4, with TRBD1 as a possible D gene (6 bases). As DNA, the CDR3 is TGCGCCAGCAGCCAAGGGGACACAGCTAATGAAAAACTGTTTTTT. Translation: CASSQGDTANEKLFF.